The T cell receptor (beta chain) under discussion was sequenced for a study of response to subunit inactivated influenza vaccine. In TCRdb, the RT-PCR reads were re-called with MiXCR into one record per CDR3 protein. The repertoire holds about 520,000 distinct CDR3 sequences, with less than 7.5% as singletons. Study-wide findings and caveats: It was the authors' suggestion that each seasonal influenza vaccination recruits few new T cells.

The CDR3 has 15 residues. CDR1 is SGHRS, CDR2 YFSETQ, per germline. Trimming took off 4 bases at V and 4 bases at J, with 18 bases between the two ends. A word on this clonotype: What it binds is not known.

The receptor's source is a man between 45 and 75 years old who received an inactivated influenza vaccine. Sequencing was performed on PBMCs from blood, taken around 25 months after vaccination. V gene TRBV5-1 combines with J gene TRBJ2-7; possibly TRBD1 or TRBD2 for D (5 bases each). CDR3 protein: CASSLRGEWAYEQYF. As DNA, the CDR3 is TGCGCCAGCAGCCTAAGGGGAGAATGGGCTTACGAGCAGTACTTC.